The 14 T cell receptor beta chains reported below all come from one sample, sequenced in a study of T cells in Graves' hyperthyroidism and ophthalmopathy. Regions amplified from RNA transcripts were the TCR beta CDR3 regions. HTBI primers were the set used in a first-round RT-PCR of the TCR CDR3. Each CDR3 protein is one row after TCRdb ran MiXCR on the multiplex PCR reads. The profile shows over 200,000 distinct CDR3 sequences, about 15% of them singletons. The source material was blood. Receptors were obtained from a man in his fifties or sixties with Graves' hyperthyroidism.

This clonotype was picked up many times. The chain combines TRBV12-3 or TRBV12-4 with TRBJ2-2; 7 bases match TRBD2. Germline trimming cut 3 bases from V and 4 bases from J; bases unmatched to any gene: 2. The CDR3 spans 14 residues. The CDR3 sequence is CASSFGGITGELFF. As DNA, the CDR3 is TGTGCCAGCAGTTTCGGGGGGATCACCGGGGAGCTGTTTTTT.

In this sample, this clonotype turned up many times. The chain couples TRBV7-8 to TRBJ1-3, with TRBD1 matching 7 bases. CDR3 size: 16 residues. The J segment lost 2 bases and the V segment lost 5 bases, leaving 9 bases of the junction unmatched. Germline-derived CDR1 and CDR2 are SGHVS and FQNEAQ. DNA of the CDR3: TGTGCCAGCAGCCCGACTCCAGGGGGGCCTGGAAACACCATATATTTT. It is translated as CASSPTPGGPGNTIYF.

The J gene is TRBJ2-1, the V gene TRBV3-1, with TRBD2 identical over 9 bases. V was clipped by 6 bases and J by 8 bases; unmatched bases: 5. The CDR3 is 13 amino acids. Germline V CDR1 and CDR2: LGHDT, YNNKEL (reference sequence). CDR3 DNA sequence: TGTGCCAGCAGTGGGACTAGCTTAGATGAGCAGTTCTTC. Its translation is CASSGTSLDEQFF.

The table lists this clonotype with many counts. CDR3 sequence: CASSEDRSNYGYTF. Written as DNA, the CDR3 is TGTGCCAGCAGTGAGGACAGGAGTAACTATGGCTACACCTTC. This chain joins TRBV2 and TRBJ1-2; 7 nucleotides match TRBD1. The V and J ends lost 3 bases and 1 base, in that order; junction bases with no gene match: 2. The CDR3 runs to 14 residues. Per germline, CDR1 SNHLY and CDR2 FYNNEI.

In regard to this clonotype: A single base separates this from a much larger clone, so it may be a read error. The chain carries TRBV20-1 and TRBJ2-7; 14 bases are a match to TRBD2. The CDR3 extends over 13 amino acids. CDR1 DFQATT and CDR2 SNEGSKA come from the germline V gene (reference sequence). The CDR3 protein is CSAGTSGSYGQYF. The CDR3 DNA reads TGCAGTGCTGGGACTAGCGGGAGCTACGGGCAGTACTTC.

There are many counts of this clonotype. The V gene is TRBV4-1, the J gene TRBJ1-4; D not certain. Germline V gene data show CDR1 as MGHRA and CDR2 as YSYEKL. The CDR3 runs to 15 residues. V gave up 3 bases and J gave up 5 bases, with 13 bases separating them. This CDR3 is CASSHVVAANEKLFF. The DNA for the CDR3 is TGCGCCAGCAGCCATGTGGTGGCCGCCAATGAAAAACTGTTTTTT.

The V and J genes are TRBV28 and TRBJ2-1; 7 nucleotides line up with TRBD1. Losses at the gene ends were 5 bases for V and 5 bases for J; bases not matched to a gene: 9. The CDR3 spans 15 residues. CDR1 is MDHEN and CDR2 is SYDVKM in the germline V gene. The CDR3 bases are TGTGCCAGCAGTCACCTTCGGGACAGAGACAATGAGCAGTTCTTC. As protein: CASSHLRDRDNEQFF.

V usage is TRBV12-3 or TRBV12-4 and J usage is TRBJ1-5; no reliable D call. The CDR3 runs to 16 residues. V was trimmed by 5 bases and J by 3 bases, leaving 17 bases between them. The CDR3 nucleotides are TGTGCCAGCAGTCCCGGACGTAGGAGATTCAATCAGCCCCAGCATTTT. As protein: CASSPGRRRFNQPQHF.

In its sample, this clonotype was seen many times. This sequence joins TRBV12-3 or TRBV12-4 and TRBJ2-7; TRBD1 might be the D (6 bases). V was pared by 6 bases and J by 7 bases, with 19 bases between. This CDR3 is built from 14 residues. The CDR3 sequence is CASRLGTRRWEQYF. CDR3 nucleotide sequence: TGTGCCAGCAGACTCGGGACACGCCGCTGGGAGCAGTACTTC.

This clonotype was observed once. The gene calls are TRBV11-2 and TRBJ2-3; 9 bases fit TRBD2. The CDR3 covers 18 residues. The trim removed 4 bases at V and 4 bases at J, leaving 15 bases unmatched. CDR1 SGHAT and CDR2 FQNNGV come from the germline V gene. This chain's CDR3 is CASSSIGGGRASSDTQYF. Written as DNA, the CDR3 is TGTGCCAGCAGCTCAATTGGTGGCGGGAGGGCCAGTTCAGATACGCAGTATTTT. Variable domain in full (rest from reference TRBV11-2 and TRBJ2-3): EAGVAQSPRYKIIEKRQSVAFWCNPISGHATLYWYQQILGQGPKLLIQFQNNGVVDDSQLPKDRFSAERLKGVDSTLKIQPAKLEDSAVYLCASSSIGGGRASSDTQYFGPGTRLTVL.

This clonotype was counted a single time. The chain links TRBV20-1 to TRBJ2-2, with D possibly TRBD1 on 11 matching bases. Germline V lookup: CDR1 DFQATT, CDR2 SNEGSKA (reference sequence). The CDR3 totals 20 residues. Trimming left V 5 bases short and J 4 bases short, with 32 bases between. The CDR3, as DNA: TGCAGTGCTTGGGACAGGGGGGTGCTAGCGGGAGTTAGCGGCACCGGGGAGCTGTTTTTT. It specifies CSAWDRGVLAGVSGTGELFF.

This clonotype was detected ten times or more. This chain connects TRBV12-5 to TRBJ2-1; 7 bases match TRBD2. Per germline, CDR1 LGHNT and CDR2 FRNRAP. The CDR3 totals 15 residues. V shed 1 base, J shed 5 bases, and the junction held 5 bases outside the gene matches. CDR3 protein: CASGLDSSGNNEQFF. CDR3 coding DNA: TGTGCTAGTGGTTTGGACTCTAGCGGAAACAATGAGCAGTTCTTC.

This clonotype was recorded at least ten times. The chain employs TRBV20-1 and TRBJ1-1; D gene unclear. Germline assignment: CDR1 DFQATT and CDR2 SNEGSKA (reference sequence). The CDR3 is 13 residues long. The V end was cut by 2 bases, the J end by 0 bases, with 7 bases between. The CDR3 DNA follows: TGCAGTGCTAGATTCAGACTGAACACTGAAGCTTTCTTT. Its translation: CSARFRLNTEAFF.

This clonotype was recorded at least ten times. The V gene is TRBV6-6, the J gene TRBJ2-3; D is undetermined. Trimming took off 0 bases at V and 5 bases at J, with 12 bases between the two ends. The V gene's germline CDR1 is MNHNY and CDR2 SVGAGI (reference sequence). This CDR3 is built from 15 residues. The CDR3 reads CASSYSPLGRDTQYF. DNA of the CDR3: TGTGCCAGCAGTTACTCCCCCCTAGGTAGAGATACGCAGTATTTT.